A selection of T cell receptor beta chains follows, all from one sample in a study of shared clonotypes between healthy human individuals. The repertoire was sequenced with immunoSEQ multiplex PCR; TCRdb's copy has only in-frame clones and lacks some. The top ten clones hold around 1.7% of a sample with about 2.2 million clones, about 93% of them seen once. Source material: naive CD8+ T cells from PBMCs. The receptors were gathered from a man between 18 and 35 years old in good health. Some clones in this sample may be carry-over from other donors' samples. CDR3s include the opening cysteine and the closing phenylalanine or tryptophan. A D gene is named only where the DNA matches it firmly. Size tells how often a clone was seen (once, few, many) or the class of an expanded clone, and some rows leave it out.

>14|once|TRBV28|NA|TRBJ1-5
TGTGCCAGCAGTCAGGGTAGAAGCAATCAGCCCCAGCATTTT
CASSQGRSNQPQHF
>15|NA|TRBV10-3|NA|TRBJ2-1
TGTGCCATCAGTCCGGAGGCGGGATCCTACAATGAGCAGTTCTTC
CAISPEAGSYNEQFF
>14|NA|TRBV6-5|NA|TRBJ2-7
TGTGCCAGCACTCCTAGGGCCGACGGGAATGGGCAGTACTTC
CASTPRADGNGQYF
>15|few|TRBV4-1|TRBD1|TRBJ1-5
TGCGCCAGCAGCCAAGTGGGACAGGGCCATCAGCCCCAGCATTTT
CASSQVGQGHQPQHF
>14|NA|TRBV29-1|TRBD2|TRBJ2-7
TGCAGCGTTGACGGCGGGACTAGCGATTACGAGCAGTACTTC
CSVDGGTSDYEQYF
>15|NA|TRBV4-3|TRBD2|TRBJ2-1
TGCGCCAGCAGCCACCAAAGCGGGAGGGCCGGGGAGCAGTTCTTC
CASSHQSGRAGEQFF
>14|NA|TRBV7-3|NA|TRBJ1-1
TGTGCCAGCAGCCCCACACTGACGTCACCCGAAGCTTTCTTT
CASSPTLTSPEAFF
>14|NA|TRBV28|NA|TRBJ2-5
TGTGCCAGCATCCCTCCGGCAGGGGGGGAGACCCAGTACTTC
CASIPPAGGETQYF
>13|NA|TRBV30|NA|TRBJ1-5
TGTGCCTGGAGCCCGGCAGGTGATCAGCCCCAGCATTTT
CAWSPAGDQPQHF
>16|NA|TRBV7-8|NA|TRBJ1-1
TGTGCCAGCAGCTTAATCCCTCAAGAAATGAACACTGAAGCTTTCTTT
CASSLIPQEMNTEAFF
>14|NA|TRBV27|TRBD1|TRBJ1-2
TGTGCCAGCAGTTTATGGTCGGGACAGGCGAGCTACACCTTC
CASSLWSGQASYTF
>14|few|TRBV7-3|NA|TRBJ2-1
TGTGCCAGCAGCTTAGGCGGCTCCTACAATGAGCAGTTCTTC
CASSLGGSYNEQFF
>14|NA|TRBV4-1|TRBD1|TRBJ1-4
TGCGCCAGCAGCGCGGACAGGGGGAATGAAAAACTGTTTTTT
CASSADRGNEKLFF
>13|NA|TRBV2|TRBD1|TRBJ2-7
TGTGCCAGCAAAGACAGGGCGTACTACGAGCAGTACTTC
CASKDRAYYEQYF
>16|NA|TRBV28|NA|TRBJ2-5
TGTGCCAGCAGTTTATCAGGGGAACTTTTGGGTGAGACCCAGTACTTC
CASSLSGELLGETQYF
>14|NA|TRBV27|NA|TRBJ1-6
TGTGCCAGCAGTTTACGGAGCGCGAATTCACCCCTCCACTTT
CASSLRSANSPLHF
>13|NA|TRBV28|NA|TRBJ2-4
TGTGCCAGCAGTTCCGATAGTTGGAACATTCAGTACTTC
CASSSDSWNIQYF
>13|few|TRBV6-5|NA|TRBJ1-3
TGTGCCAGCAGTCCCGGAGCCCGAGGCACCATATATTTT
CASSPGARGTIYF
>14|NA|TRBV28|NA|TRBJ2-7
TGTGCCAGCAGCCCAGATGTATACTCCTACGAGCAGTACTTC
CASSPDVYSYEQYF
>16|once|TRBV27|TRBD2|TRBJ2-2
TGTGCCAGCAGACCTACTAGCGGGATCCTCACCGGGGAGCTGTTTTTT
CASRPTSGILTGELFF